The text below deals with one TCR beta chain. This record comes from a study of blood T cell repertoires in COVID-19. Study details: PBMCs, B-cell-depleted T cells, or T cells were the source of the cDNA or gDNA that made up the material.

The germline gives CDR1 SGHAT, CDR2 FQNNGV. This CDR3 spans 14 amino acids. Trimming pared 5 bases from V and 1 base from J, leaving 12 bases between. Using immunoSEQ multiplex PCR, the repertoire was profiled, and TCRdb retains in-frame clones only, with some absent. The sample has 310,000 or so clones, 90% seen once. The specimen sequenced was PBMCs or T cells enriched from blood (not recorded which). This receptor was obtained from a woman aged 18-29 years with acute COVID-19. The chain recombines TRBV11-2 with TRBJ2-7, with D perhaps TRBD1 (5 bases). The CDR3 sequence: CASSASRGSYEQYF. CDR3 bases: TGTGCCAGCAGCGCCAGTAGGGGATCCTACGAGCAGTACTTC. Full variable domain (remainder filled in from reference TRBV11-2 and TRBJ2-7): EAGVAQSPRYKIIEKRQSVAFWCNPISGHATLYWYQQILGQGPKLLIQFQNNGVVDDSQLPKDRFSAERLKGVDSTLKIQPAKLEDSAVYLCASSASRGSYEQYFGPGTRLTVT.